This T cell receptor beta chain was sequenced for a study of T cells in Graves' hyperthyroidism and ophthalmopathy. For ophthalmopathy patients, the Clinical Activity Score was at least 3 and the NOSPECS grade at least 4; duration was under 3 months. Uncontrolled infection, other autoimmune disease, pregnancy or lactation led to exclusion. Fresh peripheral blood, approximately 9.6 ml, yielded the PBMCs. The source material, RNA transcripts, was used to amplify TCR beta CDR3 regions. During a first-round RT-PCR of the TCR CDR3, the HTBI primer set was used. Each CDR3 protein is one row after TCRdb ran MiXCR on the multiplex PCR reads. The data show around 240,000 distinct CDR3 sequences, with about 17% seen just once and more than 25% held by the top ten. This clonotype appeared many times. The source is a young woman with Graves' ophthalmopathy. Material: blood.

The CDR3 here is CSARINVQGSKGYTF. The CDR3 DNA reads TGCAGTGCTAGAATTAATGTACAGGGTTCGAAAGGCTACACCTTC. The genes are TRBV20-1 and TRBJ1-2; a weak D match, TRBD1 (6 bases). CDR1 DFQATT and CDR2 SNEGSKA come from the germline V gene (reference sequence). Trimming took 2 bases from V and 8 from J, leaving 21 bases between them. This CDR3 comprises 15 residues.